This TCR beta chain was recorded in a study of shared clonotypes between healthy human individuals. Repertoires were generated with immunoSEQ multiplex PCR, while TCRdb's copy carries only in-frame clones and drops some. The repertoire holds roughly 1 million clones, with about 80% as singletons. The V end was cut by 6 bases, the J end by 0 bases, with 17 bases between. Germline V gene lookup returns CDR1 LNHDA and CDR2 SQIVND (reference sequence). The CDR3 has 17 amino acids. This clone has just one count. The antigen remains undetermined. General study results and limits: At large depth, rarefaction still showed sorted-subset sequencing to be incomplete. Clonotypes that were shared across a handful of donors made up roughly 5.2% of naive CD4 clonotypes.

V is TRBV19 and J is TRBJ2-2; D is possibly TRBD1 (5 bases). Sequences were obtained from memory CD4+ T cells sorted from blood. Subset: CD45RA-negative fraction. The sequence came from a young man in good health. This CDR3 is CASRIHSTGTNTGELFF. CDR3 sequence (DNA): TGTGCCAGTAGGATCCACAGCACAGGAACGAACACCGGGGAGCTGTTTTTT.